The rows below give T cell receptor beta chains drawn from one sample of a study of T cell responses to AZD1222 COVID-19 vaccine. The table came from immunoSEQ multiplex PCR; TCRdb's copy has only in-frame clones and leaves some out. The sample consists of 100,000 to 150,000 clones, under 90% of them appearing once. The sample here was peripheral blood, taken on day 0 of AZD1222 vaccination. These receptors all stem from an adult in good health. Both conserved end residues are trimmed from each CDR3.

V	length	CDR3
TRBV12-2	13	ASRSAKGPDSPLH
TRBV3-1/TRBV3-2	12	ASSQDGHLYGYT
TRBV5-6	11	ASSLGSVGEQY
TRBV27	11	ASSLGTDEKLF
TRBV5-6	12	ASSFSTGARGYT
TRBV15	10	ATSQSTYGYT
TRBV11-3	13	ASSPAGGLYNEQF
TRBV5-1	11	ASRTAPTDTQY
TRBV2	10	ASSSPGIRGF
TRBV7-6	13	ASSLVPTRDKKLF